This T cell receptor beta chain is from a study of OX40 agonist ivuxolimab in advanced cancers. Overall study context: Intravenous ivuxolimab at 0.01 to 10 mg/kg was given to patients every 2 weeks. Having had anti-PD-1, anti-PD-L1 or anti-CTLA-4 therapy before was allowed, and approximately 40% had some. Study-level findings and limits: CD4+ and CD8+ blood T cells expanded clonally by week 6 at 0.1 to 3.0 mg/kg. Compared with others, partial responders at 0.1-3.0 mg/kg displayed clonal expansion among the lowest.

About this clone itself: Its antigen remains unknown.

TCRdb's copy holds only in-frame clones and misses some; the assay was immunoSEQ multiplex PCR. Of roughly 50,000 clones in the sample, around four fifths were seen once. CDR3 length: 9 residues. Between the trimmed V and J ends, which lost 3 bases and 6 bases, there was a span of 3 bases. CDR1 is DFQATT, CDR2 SNEGSKA, per germline (reference sequence). Sequencing used CD4+ or CD8+ T cells sorted from blood, obtained in a trial of the OX40 agonist ivuxolimab. The rearrangement links TRBV20-1 to TRBJ2-7; D not resolved. This TCR came from an adult with an advanced solid tumor such as melanoma, head and neck, liver or kidney cancer. CDR3 bases: TGCAGTGCTAGTACCGAGCAGTACTTC. It is translated as CSASTEQYF.